One and the same sample provided the 19 T cell receptor beta chains below, sequenced in a study of T cell changes during pregnancy in multiple sclerosis. Libraries were prepared by immunoSEQ multiplex PCR; TCRdb keeps only in-frame clonotypes and omits some of them. The sample comprises 18,000 or so clones, more than 75% of which are singletons, and about 13% rests with the top ten. The sequencing used CD8+ T cells from peripheral blood mononuclear cells, collected in the third trimester of pregnancy. The source is a female donor in good health, enrolled as a control in a pregnancy study.

This chain links TRBV4-3 with TRBJ2-7; 11 positions match TRBD1. The V gene end was trimmed by 1 base and the J gene end by 4 bases; junction bases not matched to a gene: 6. Germline-derived CDR1 and CDR2 are LGHNA and YSLEER. This CDR3 spans 16 amino acids. The CDR3 loop reads CASSQATGTGGYEQYF. The CDR3, as DNA: TGCGCCAGCAGCCAAGCCACCGGGACAGGGGGTTACGAGCAGTACTTC.

This sequence joins TRBV28 and TRBJ2-5; 15 bases are a match to TRBD2. The CDR3 runs 17 residues. Germline CDR1 reads MDHEN; CDR2 reads SYDVKM. V gave up 4 bases and J gave up 5 bases; unmatched junction bases: 8. CDR3 in DNA: TGTGCCAGCAGTTGGACTAGCGGGAGGGGCGGAAGGGAGACCCAGTACTTC. The encoded protein is CASSWTSGRGGRETQYF.

The rearrangement joins TRBV28 to TRBJ1-1; 7 bases agree with TRBD1. The junction had 8 bases not matched to a gene; V was cut back by 6 bases and J by 4 bases. The CDR3 is 14 residues long. Germline CDR1 reads MDHEN; CDR2 reads SYDVKM. This CDR3 is CASSKGASVTEAFF. CDR3 sequence (DNA): TGTGCCAGCAGCAAGGGGGCATCTGTCACTGAAGCTTTCTTT.

V and J are TRBV11-2 and TRBJ2-1; 9 nucleotides agree with TRBD1. Germline CDR1 is SGHAT and CDR2 is FQNNGV. Trimming at V came to 8 bases and at J to 5 bases, leaving 7 bases not matched to a gene. The CDR3 spans 14 residues. DNA of the CDR3: TGTGCCAGCCGTCACAGGGGGCGTCACAATGAGCAGTTCTTC. Its protein product is CASRHRGRHNEQFF.

The rearrangement uses TRBV4-2 and TRBJ2-3, with TRBD2 matching over 10 bases. CDR1 LGHNA and CDR2 YNFKEQ come from the germline V gene. The CDR3 consists of 15 residues. After removal of 6 bases from V and 6 bases from J, the junction contained 9 bases not matched to a gene. The CDR3 is CASRQREGELDTQYF. CDR3 DNA sequence: TGTGCCAGCAGACAGCGGGAGGGCGAATTGGATACGCAGTATTTT.

The chain carries TRBV27 and TRBJ2-1, with 8 bases identical to TRBD1. CDR1 and CDR2 from the germline V gene are MNHEY and SMNVEV (reference sequence). V lost 5 bases to trimming and J lost 1 base; unmatched junction nucleotides: 10. The CDR3 has 17 residues. The DNA for the CDR3 is TGTGCCAGCAGTACCACCTCCGGGACAGGATCCTACAATGAGCAGTTCTTC. Translating it yields CASSTTSGTGSYNEQFF.

The V gene is TRBV7-9, the J gene TRBJ2-2, with 8 bases matching TRBD2. The CDR3 is 17 residues long. V shed 2 bases and J 0 bases; nucleotides not matched to a gene: 5. CDR1 and CDR2 (germline): SEHNR, FQNEAQ (reference sequence). CDR3 sequence reads: CASSLLPGLANTGELFF. In DNA form, the CDR3 reads TGTGCCAGCAGCTTACTGCCGGGACTAGCGAACACCGGGGAGCTGTTTTTT.

V gene TRBV11-3 combines with J gene TRBJ2-7; a possible D gene is TRBD2 (6 bases). The CDR3 is 13 residues long. Deletions cut 5 bases from V and 2 bases from J, with 10 bases between. Germline V CDR1 and CDR2: SGHNT, YENEEA. The DNA of the CDR3 is TGTGCCAGCAGCCCCCCGGGGGCCTACGAGCAGTACTTC. Translated, it gives CASSPPGAYEQYF.

This chain uses TRBV7-9 with TRBJ2-7, with D possibly being TRBD1 (6 bases). Germline values: CDR1 SEHNR, CDR2 FQNEAQ (reference sequence). Trimming removed 3 bases from V and 6 bases from J, with 18 bases in between. There are 15 residues in the CDR3. CDR3 region: CASSFDIQGAAEQYF. In nucleotides, the CDR3 is TGTGCCAGCAGCTTTGATATACAGGGAGCGGCCGAGCAGTACTTC. The full variable domain, rest sourced from reference TRBV7-9 and TRBJ2-7, is DTGVSQNPRHKITKRGQNVTFRCDPISEHNRLYWYRQTLGQGPEFLTYFQNEAQLEKSRLLSDRFSAERPKGSFSTLEIQRTEQGDSAMYLCASSFDIQGAAEQYFGPGTRLTVT.

V gene TRBV14 combines with J gene TRBJ1-3, with a tentative D call TRBD1 (5 bases). CDR3 size: 16 residues. The germline V gene encodes CDR1 SGHDN and CDR2 FVKESK. The ends were cut back, 2 bases at V and 3 bases at J, with 14 bases in the middle. CDR3 loop: CASSQIHQGNGNTIYF. The CDR3 bases are TGTGCCAGCAGCCAAATCCACCAGGGAAATGGAAACACCATATATTTT.

The rearrangement uses TRBV5-6 and TRBJ1-2; D not certain. The CDR3 has 14 residues. The V and J ends lost 0 bases and 7 bases respectively, with 13 bases between them. Germline CDR1 and CDR2: SGHDT and YYEEEE. The CDR3, as DNA: TGTGCCAGCAGCTTGGCCTCGGGAGCGGGTGGCTACACCTTC. This sequence encodes CASSLASGAGGYTF. The full variable domain, with the rest looked up from reference TRBV5-6 and TRBJ1-2, is DAGVTQSPTHLIKTRGQQVTLRCSPKSGHDTVSWYQQALGQGPQFIFQYYEEEERQRGNFPDRFSGHQFPNYSSELNVNALLLGDSALYLCASSLASGAGGYTFGSGTRLTVV.

The chain joins TRBV6-5 to TRBJ2-3, with 7 positions matching TRBD2. Trimming removed 7 bases from V and 4 bases from J; junction bases left unmatched: 11. CDR3 length: 15 residues. Germline loops: CDR1 MNHEY, CDR2 SVGAGI. The CDR3 here is CASTPSAGVADTQYF. The CDR3 bases are TGTGCCAGCACCCCATCGGCGGGGGTGGCAGATACGCAGTATTTT.

J is TRBJ2-3 and V is TRBV7-2; no clear D gene. The CDR3 runs 15 residues. CDR1 is SGHTA, CDR2 FQGNSA, per germline. Deletions cut 5 bases from V and 2 bases from J, with 14 bases between. This CDR3 is CASSLLRSDTDTQYF. The CDR3 nucleotides read TGTGCCAGCAGCCTACTACGATCCGACACAGATACGCAGTATTTT.

This clone has just one count. The rearrangement joins TRBV7-9 to TRBJ1-1; 7 nucleotides agree with TRBD1. The CDR3 loop spans 15 amino acids. CDR1 is SEHNR, CDR2 FQNEAQ, per germline (reference sequence). V lost 1 base and J lost 1; bases outside the gene matches: 3. CDR3 DNA sequence: TGTGCCAGCAGCTTAGGGTCAGGGGGGAACACTGAAGCTTTCTTT. It codes for CASSLGSGGNTEAFF.

The CDR3 reads CAISESKDSLSRGYSPLHF. CDR3 DNA sequence: TGTGCCATCAGTGAGTCGAAGGACAGTTTATCCCGAGGTTATTCACCCCTCCACTTT. This chain uses TRBV10-3 with TRBJ1-6; a weak D match, TRBD1 (6 bases). V was clipped by 0 bases and J by 8 bases, with 23 bases between them. The germline gives CDR1 ENHRY, CDR2 SYGVKD. This CDR3 has 19 residues.

The genes are TRBV7-9 and TRBJ2-7; tentative D call: TRBD1 (5 bases). The V gene's germline CDR1 is SEHNR and CDR2 FQNEAQ (reference sequence). Between the trimmed V and J ends, which lost 2 bases and 5 bases, there was a span of 16 bases. This CDR3 has 15 residues. This chain's CDR3 is CASSLSVGPRDEQYF. The CDR3 DNA is TGTGCCAGCAGCTTAAGTGTGGGGCCCAGGGACGAGCAGTACTTC.

Points on this clone: One junction end does not reproduce the germline sequence, and a read error may be involved. V and J are TRBV14 and TRBJ2-3, with D possibly TRBD1 on 5 matching bases. Germline CDR1 is SGHDN and CDR2 is FVKESK. The CDR3 spans 12 residues. The CDR3 loop reads CASRQGPDTQYF. CDR3 bases: TGTGCCAGCCGCCAGGGCCCAGATACGCAGTATTTT.

The chain joins TRBV9 to TRBJ2-7; 8 nucleotides match TRBD2. Germline V gene lookup returns CDR1 SGDLS and CDR2 YYNGEE. V lost 0 bases, J lost 1 base, and 3 bases stayed unmatched. CDR3 size: 15 residues. CDR3 bases: TGTGCCAGCAGCGTAGACGTAGCGGGGTCCTACGAGCAGTACTTC. The encoded protein is CASSVDVAGSYEQYF.

This chain connects TRBV2 to TRBJ1-1, with TRBD1 matching 7 bases. J gave up 1 base and V 6 bases, and 11 bases lay outside the gene matches. Germline V CDR1 and CDR2: SNHLY, FYNNEI. This CDR3 is 16 amino acids long. The CDR3 bases are TGTGCCAGCAGCCCGAATGTAGGGGGCTGGAACACTGAAGCTTTCTTT. As protein: CASSPNVGGWNTEAFF.